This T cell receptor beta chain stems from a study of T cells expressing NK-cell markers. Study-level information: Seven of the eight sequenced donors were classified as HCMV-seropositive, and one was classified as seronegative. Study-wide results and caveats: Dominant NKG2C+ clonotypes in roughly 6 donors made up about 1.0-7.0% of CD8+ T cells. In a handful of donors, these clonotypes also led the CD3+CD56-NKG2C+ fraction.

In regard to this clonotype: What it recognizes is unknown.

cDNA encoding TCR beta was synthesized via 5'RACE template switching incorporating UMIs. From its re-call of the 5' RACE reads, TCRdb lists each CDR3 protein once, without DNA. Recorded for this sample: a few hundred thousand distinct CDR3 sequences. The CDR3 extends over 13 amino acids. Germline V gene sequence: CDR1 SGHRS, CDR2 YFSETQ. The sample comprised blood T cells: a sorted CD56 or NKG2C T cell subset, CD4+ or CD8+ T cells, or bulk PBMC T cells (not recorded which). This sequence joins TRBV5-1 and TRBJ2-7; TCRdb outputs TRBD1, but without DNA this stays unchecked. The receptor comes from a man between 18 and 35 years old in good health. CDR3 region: CASSGTGGYEQYF.